One sample yielded the 12 T cell receptor beta chains listed below, sequenced in a study of control samples from healthy donors and cancer patients. Sequencing was performed with immunoSEQ multiplex PCR; in TCRdb, only in-frame clones are kept and a portion is missing. Altogether a few hundred thousand clones are present, approximately 90% being singletons, with the ten largest covering over 5.5%. The sequenced material came from PBMCs. These receptors were taken from a man aged 35 to 55 with head and neck cancer.

The chain couples TRBV29-1 to TRBJ2-1; 11 bases fit TRBD1. Looked up from germline, CDR1 is SQVTM and CDR2 is ANQGSEA. This CDR3 contains 15 residues. V lost 8 bases to trimming and J lost 4 bases; unmatched junction nucleotides: 10. The CDR3 coding sequence is TGCAGCCTACTCAGTGGACAGGGGGCATACAATGAGCAGTTCTTC. It yields the protein CSLLSGQGAYNEQFF.

The CDR3 protein is CASSWGTGNTEAFF. The DNA for the CDR3 is TGTGCCAGTAGTTGGGGGACGGGGAACACTGAAGCTTTCTTT. The chain uses TRBV19 and TRBJ1-1, with D possibly being TRBD1 (5 bases). The V end lost 5 bases, the J end lost 1 base, and 11 bases lay between the germline ends. In germline, CDR1 is LNHDA, CDR2 SQIVND (reference sequence). This CDR3 comprises 14 residues.

The V call is TRBV30, the J call TRBJ1-4; 8 bases agree with TRBD1. This CDR3 contains 14 residues. Unmatched junction bases numbered 5, after V lost 3 bases and J lost 5 bases. CDR1 is GTSNPN and CDR2 is SVGIG in the germline V gene (reference sequence). The CDR3, as DNA: TGTGCCTGGAGGCAGGGGGCGCCAAATGAAAAACTGTTTTTT. Protein: CAWRQGAPNEKLFF.

V and J are TRBV5-6 and TRBJ1-1; the match to TRBD1 covers 10 bases. This CDR3 spans 16 amino acids. CDR1 is SGHDT, CDR2 YYEEEE, per germline. V dropped 3 bases and J dropped 1; count of bases not matched to a gene: 6. CDR3 amino acids: CASSSGTGDANTEAFF. Written as DNA, the CDR3 is TGTGCCAGCAGCTCCGGGACAGGGGATGCGAACACTGAAGCTTTCTTT. The entire variable domain, with the rest obtained from reference TRBV5-6 and TRBJ1-1, is as follows: DAGVTQSPTHLIKTRGQQVTLRCSPKSGHDTVSWYQQALGQGPQFIFQYYEEEERQRGNFPDRFSGHQFPNYSSELNVNALLLGDSALYLCASSSGTGDANTEAFFGQGTRLTVV.

The chain combines TRBV4-2 with TRBJ2-7; unclear D gene. CDR1 is LGHNA and CDR2 is YNFKEQ in the germline V gene. This CDR3 is built from 12 residues. V lost 0 bases, J lost 7 bases, and 7 bases lay in between. The CDR3 DNA reads TGTGCCAGCAGCCAAGATACTGTTGAGCAGTACTTC. Protein product: CASSQDTVEQYF.

This chain uses TRBV4-3 with TRBJ1-5; D unresolved. The CDR3 has 16 amino acids. Germline lookup yields CDR1 LGHNA and CDR2 YSLEER. The V and J ends lost 2 bases and 0 bases respectively, with 11 bases between them. CDR3 nucleotides: TGCGCCAGCAGCCAAACCCTTGGGAATAGCAATCAGCCCCAGCATTTT. Amino acids: CASSQTLGNSNQPQHF.

Only a few counts were recorded for this clone. The rearrangement joins TRBV30 to TRBJ2-7; 9 bases match TRBD2. CDR1 and CDR2 (germline): GTSNPN, SVGIG (reference sequence). J was trimmed by 2 bases and V by 4 bases; bases with no gene match: 0. The CDR3 has 12 residues. CDR3 in amino acids: CAWKRGAYEQYF. CDR3 sequence (DNA): TGTGCCTGGAAGCGGGGGGCCTACGAGCAGTACTTC. The full variable domain, its missing parts supplied by reference TRBV30 and TRBJ2-7, is SQTIHQWPATLVQPVGSPLSLECTVEGTSNPNLYWYRQAAGRGLQLLFYSVGIGQISSEVPQNLSASRPQDRQFILSSKKLLLSDSGFYLCAWKRGAYEQYFGPGTRLTVT.

This chain links TRBV21-1 with TRBJ2-1; the table's TRBD2 call for D was not verified on the DNA. TRBV21-1 is tagged as a pseudogene. This CDR3 comprises 19 residues. CDR3 in amino acids: CASSKKSAYIAGGLNEQFF. In DNA form, the CDR3 reads TGTGCCAGCAGCAAAAAAAGTGCCTACATAGCGGGGGGCCTCAATGAGCAGTTCTTC.

V and J are TRBV6-5 and TRBJ1-2; perhaps TRBD1 as D (6 bases). Germline values: CDR1 MNHEY, CDR2 SVGAGI. This CDR3 comprises 15 residues. V was clipped by 10 bases and J by 1 base, with 19 bases between them. The chain's CDR3 is CATLERGLFNYGYTF. The DNA for the CDR3 is TGTGCCACCCTAGAACGGGGGCTGTTTAACTATGGCTACACCTTC.

There are a few counts of this clone. The rearrangement links TRBV14 to TRBJ1-1; D is undetermined. The germline V gene encodes CDR1 SGHDN and CDR2 FVKESK. The CDR3 consists of 16 residues. V was pared by 0 bases and J by 1 base, with 12 bases between. This CDR3 is CASSQELARPNTEAFF. The CDR3 nucleotides read TGTGCCAGCAGCCAAGAACTAGCCCGGCCGAACACTGAAGCTTTCTTT.

This sequence joins TRBV24-1 and TRBJ2-1, with D hard to call. Germline CDR1 is KGHDR and CDR2 is SFDVKD. Trimming took off 0 bases at V and 4 bases at J, with 9 bases between the two ends. The CDR3 consists of 15 residues. In nucleotides, the CDR3 is TGTGCCACCAGTGATTTGTACTCAGGATACAATGAGCAGTTCTTC. It encodes CATSDLYSGYNEQFF.

V and J are TRBV6-2 or TRBV6-3 and TRBJ2-5; D remains unclear. Germline V gene sequence: CDR1 MNHEY, CDR2 SVGEGT. Trimming took 6 bases from V and 2 from J, leaving 13 bases between them. This CDR3 contains 14 residues. Here the CDR3 reads CASSSSPRQETQYF. For the CDR3, the DNA is TGTGCCAGCAGCAGTTCTCCCAGGCAAGAGACCCAGTACTTC.